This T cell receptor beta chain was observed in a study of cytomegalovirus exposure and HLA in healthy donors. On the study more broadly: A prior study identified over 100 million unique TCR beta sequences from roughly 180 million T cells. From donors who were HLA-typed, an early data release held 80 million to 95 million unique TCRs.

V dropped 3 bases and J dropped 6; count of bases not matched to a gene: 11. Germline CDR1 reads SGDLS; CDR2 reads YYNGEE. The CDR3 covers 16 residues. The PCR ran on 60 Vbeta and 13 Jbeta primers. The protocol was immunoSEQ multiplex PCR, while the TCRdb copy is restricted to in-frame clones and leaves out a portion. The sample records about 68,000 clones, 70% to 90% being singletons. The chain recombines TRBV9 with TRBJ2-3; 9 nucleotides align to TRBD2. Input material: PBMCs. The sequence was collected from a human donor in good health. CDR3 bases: TGTGCCAGCAGCGCCCTTAGCGGGGGCGCTTTTGATACGCAGTATTTT. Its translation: CASSALSGGAFDTQYF.